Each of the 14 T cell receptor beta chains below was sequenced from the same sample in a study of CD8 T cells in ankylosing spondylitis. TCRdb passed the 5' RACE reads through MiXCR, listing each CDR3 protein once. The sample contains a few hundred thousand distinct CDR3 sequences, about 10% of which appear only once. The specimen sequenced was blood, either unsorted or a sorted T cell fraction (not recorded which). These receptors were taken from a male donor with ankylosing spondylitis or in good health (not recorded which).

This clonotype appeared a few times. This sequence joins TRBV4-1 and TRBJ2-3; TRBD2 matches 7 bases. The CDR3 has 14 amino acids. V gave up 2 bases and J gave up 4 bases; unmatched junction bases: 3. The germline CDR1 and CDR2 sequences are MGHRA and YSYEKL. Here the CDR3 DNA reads TGCGCCAGCAGCCAATCTGCGGGGGCAGATACGCAGTATTTT. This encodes CASSQSAGADTQYF.

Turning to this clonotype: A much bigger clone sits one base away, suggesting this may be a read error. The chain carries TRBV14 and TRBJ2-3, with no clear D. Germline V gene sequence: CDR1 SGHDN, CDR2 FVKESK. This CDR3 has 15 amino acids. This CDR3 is CASSQNDLLTDKQYF. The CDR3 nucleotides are TGTGCCAGCAGCCAAAATGACCTTCTCACAGATAAGCAGTATTTT.

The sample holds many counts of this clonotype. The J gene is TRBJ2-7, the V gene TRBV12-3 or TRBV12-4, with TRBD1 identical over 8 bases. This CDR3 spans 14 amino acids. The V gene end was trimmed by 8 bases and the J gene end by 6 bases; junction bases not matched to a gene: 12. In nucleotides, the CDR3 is TGTGCCAGCGGGGGGCGACAGGGGCGCCGCGAGCAGTACTTC. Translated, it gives CASGGRQGRREQYF.

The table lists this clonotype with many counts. CDR3 sequence (DNA): TGCAGTGCCAAAGGTACTAGCGATCACTACGAGCAGTACTTC. This sequence encodes CSAKGTSDHYEQYF. This rearrangement joins TRBV20-1 to TRBJ2-7; the match to TRBD2 covers 7 bases. CDR3 length: 14 amino acids. The V segment lost 6 bases and the J segment 3 bases; nucleotides outside the gene matches: 11. Germline V gene lookup returns CDR1 DFQATT and CDR2 SNEGSKA (reference sequence).

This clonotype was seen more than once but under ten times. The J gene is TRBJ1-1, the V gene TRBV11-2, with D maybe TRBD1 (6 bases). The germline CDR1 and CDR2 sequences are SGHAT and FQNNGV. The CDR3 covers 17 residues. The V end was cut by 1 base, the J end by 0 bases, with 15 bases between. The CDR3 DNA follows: TGTGCCAGCAGCTTAGTGGGGGCCCCGTTCATGAACACTGAAGCTTTCTTT. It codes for CASSLVGAPFMNTEAFF.

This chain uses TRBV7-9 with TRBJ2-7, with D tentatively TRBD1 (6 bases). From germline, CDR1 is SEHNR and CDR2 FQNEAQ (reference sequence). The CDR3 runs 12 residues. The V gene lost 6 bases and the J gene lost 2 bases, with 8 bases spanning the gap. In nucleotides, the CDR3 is TGTGCCAGCAGGGGACAAACCTACGAGCAGTACTTC. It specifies CASRGQTYEQYF.

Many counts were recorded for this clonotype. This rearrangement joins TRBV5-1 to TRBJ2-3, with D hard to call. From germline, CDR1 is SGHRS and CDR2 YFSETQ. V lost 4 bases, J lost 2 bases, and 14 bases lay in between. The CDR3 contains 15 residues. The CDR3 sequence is CASSVSRAITDTQYF. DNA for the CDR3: TGCGCCAGCAGCGTATCTAGAGCCATCACAGATACGCAGTATTTT.

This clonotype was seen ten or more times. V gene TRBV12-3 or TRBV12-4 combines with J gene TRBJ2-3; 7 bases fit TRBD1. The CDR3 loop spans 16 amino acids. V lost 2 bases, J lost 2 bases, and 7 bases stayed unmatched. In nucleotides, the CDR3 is TGTGCCAGCAGTTTAAGGGCAGGGGGTAACACAGATACGCAGTATTTT. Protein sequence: CASSLRAGGNTDTQYF.

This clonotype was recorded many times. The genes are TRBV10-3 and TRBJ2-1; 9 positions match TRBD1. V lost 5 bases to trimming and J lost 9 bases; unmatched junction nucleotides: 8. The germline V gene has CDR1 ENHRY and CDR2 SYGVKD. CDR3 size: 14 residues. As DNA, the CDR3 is TGTGCCATCAGTTGGGACAGGGAGTCGGCTGAGCAGTTCTTC. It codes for CAISWDRESAEQFF.

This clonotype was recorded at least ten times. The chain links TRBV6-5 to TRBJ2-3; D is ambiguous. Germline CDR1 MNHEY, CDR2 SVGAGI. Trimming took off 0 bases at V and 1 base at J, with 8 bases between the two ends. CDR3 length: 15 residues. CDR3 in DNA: TGTGCCAGCAGTTACTCCTTCGTACGCACAGATACGCAGTATTTT. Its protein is CASSYSFVRTDTQYF.

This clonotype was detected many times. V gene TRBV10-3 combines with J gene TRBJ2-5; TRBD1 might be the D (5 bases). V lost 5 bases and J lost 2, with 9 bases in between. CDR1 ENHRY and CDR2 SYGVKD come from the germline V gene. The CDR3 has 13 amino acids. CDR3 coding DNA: TGTGCCATCAGTCTGCAGGGTCAAGAGACCCAGTACTTC. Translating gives CAISLQGQETQYF.

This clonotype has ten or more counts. CDR3 DNA sequence: TGCAGTGCTATGACTAGCGCTACCTACGAGCAGTACTTC. This encodes CSAMTSATYEQYF. The chain employs TRBV20-1 and TRBJ2-7, with 8 nucleotides matching TRBD2. The V gene's germline CDR1 is DFQATT and CDR2 SNEGSKA (reference sequence). The V and J ends lost 4 bases and 2 bases, in that order; junction bases with no gene match: 4. CDR3 size: 13 residues.

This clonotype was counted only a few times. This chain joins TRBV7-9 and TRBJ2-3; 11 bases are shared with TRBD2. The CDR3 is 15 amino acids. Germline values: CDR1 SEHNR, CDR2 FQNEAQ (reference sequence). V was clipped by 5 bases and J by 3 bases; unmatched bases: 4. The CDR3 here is CASSPTSGRTDTQYF. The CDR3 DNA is TGTGCCAGCAGCCCTACTAGCGGGAGAACAGATACGCAGTATTTT.

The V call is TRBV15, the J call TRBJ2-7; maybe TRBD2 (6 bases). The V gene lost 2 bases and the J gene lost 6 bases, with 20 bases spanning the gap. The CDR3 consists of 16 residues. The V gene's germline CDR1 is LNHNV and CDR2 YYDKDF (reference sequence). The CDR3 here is CATSRTGLPQAAEQYF. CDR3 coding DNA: TGTGCCACCAGCAGAACTGGACTACCACAAGCAGCCGAGCAGTACTTC.